The T cell receptor beta chain described here comes from a study of neurological immune-mediated disorders. Study-wide results and limits: No sharing of CDR3 amino acid sequences was observed among expanded clones across subjects, suggesting private repertoires in all groups.

V was pared by 2 bases and J by 2 bases, with 15 bases between. Germline values: CDR1 LGHDT, CDR2 YNNKEL (reference sequence). The CDR3 spans 16 residues. 5'RACE generated cDNA with 10-nucleotide random UMIs. Over 160 million TCR-beta sequences from 15-18 subjects were obtained in each sequencing run. TCRdb passed the 5' RACE reads through MiXCR, listing each CDR3 protein once. The sample includes tens of thousands of distinct CDR3 sequences, about 9.7% of them seen just once. This clonotype was observed a few times. Antigen: not known. The unsorted libraries were prepared from 2 million PBMCs (stored at -80 C).

This rearrangement joins TRBV3-1 to TRBJ2-5, with D perhaps TRBD2 (5 bases). The sequence was obtained from a man in his forties or fifties in good health. Sequences were obtained from PBMCs. The CDR3 is CASSQRSSGFQETQYF. CDR3 sequence (DNA): TGTGCCAGCAGCCAAAGATCGAGCGGCTTTCAAGAGACCCAGTACTTC.